This T cell receptor beta chain was profiled in a study of T cells after yellow fever vaccination. Many counts were recorded for this clonotype. TCRdb passed the 5' RACE reads through MiXCR, listing each CDR3 protein once. The sample has some 390,000 distinct CDR3 sequences; about 6.2% are singletons. The TCR originated in a young man who received the YFV17D yellow fever vaccine. The input for sequencing was PBMCs, taken 5 days after the yellow fever booster vaccination.

The CDR3 nucleotides are TGCAGTGCTGTAGCCAGGCCAAATCAGCCCCAGCATTTT. Translated: CSAVARPNQPQHF. The chain has TRBV20-1 and TRBJ1-5; D not certain. There are 13 residues in the CDR3. Germline loops: CDR1 DFQATT, CDR2 SNEGSKA (reference sequence). Trimming removed 5 bases from V and 4 bases from J, with 12 bases in between.